This note documents a single TCR beta chain sequence. The antigen it binds to is not known. No much larger clonotype is one base removed from it; base qualities were not supplied. This entry is derived from a study of cytomegalovirus exposure and HLA in healthy donors (dated by TCRdb to about 2017). A note on the overall study: An earlier analysis of fewer than 750 of the donors reported 276 Gb of sequence data and about 120 million unique TCR beta sequences obtained from about 200 million T cells. Rather than using new phenotypic data, the later analysis identified candidate immune exposures from TCR beta sequences and from how often those sequences occurred across donors. Class I and class II HLA loci were covered by the typing at four-digit resolution. Alongside the repertoire data, information on donor age, sex, ethnicity and CMV serostatus was compiled. Among the approximately 400 genotyped donors, roughly 80% belonged to the genetic ancestry cluster associated with self-reported Caucasian donors. To predict cytomegalovirus infection status, the study brought together high-throughput TCR immunosequencing, statistical association of individual TCRs with disease status, and machine learning. To study patterns of TCR occurrence, a later analysis re-analyzed previously published TCR beta repertoires from more than 550 donors and added high-resolution HLA genotyping. The aim of the study was to test whether cataloging public T cell receptors could identify signatures of past pathogen exposure. Genome-wide SNP genotypes for about 55% of the roughly 670 donors were used in a later genetic analysis, which treated that subset as a discovery cohort. All discovery cohort repertoires had been generated on a single sequencing platform. The study profiled the T cell repertoires of fewer than 850 subjects by immunosequencing and related them to cytomegalovirus serostatus. Among around 400 genotyped donors of the cohort, an average of roughly 230,000 unique TCR beta nucleotide sequences was sequenced per donor, of which about 18% were non-productive. Besides the first cohort of roughly 700 subjects, a separate validation cohort made up of 90 to 150 different subjects was used. An early release that covered 500 to 800 HLA-typed donors contained 300 to 350 gigabases of sequencing data and 75 million to 100 million unique TCR sequences. To decide whether each TCR beta V gene segment behaved as functional or pseudogenic, an earlier analysis of approximately 590 of the donors relied on high-throughput TCR beta sequencing. Four to six DR-DQ haplotypes were handled as single units for association and clustering because linkage in the cohort was strong. Typing coverage varied by locus: roughly 629-640 donors for A, B, C, DRB1 and DQB1; approximately 520 for DQA1; nearly 610 for DPA1; around 490 for DPB1. Points the paper makes about the study in general: A cluster of highly shared sequence variants was judged likely to be a technical artifact of the sequencing pipeline. According to the authors, the approach could potentially be generalized to other disease states and immunological phenotypes. An earlier analysis of 587 of the donors showed that most TCR beta V segments appeared in productive rearrangements either about 87% or about 30% of the time, which broadly matched IMGT annotations. In a later analysis, TCR association rates were found to vary across HLA loci, with the most associated TCRs seen for DRB1 alleles and the fewest for HLA-C alleles. Compared with equally common non-associated chains, HLA-associated TCR beta chains in a later analysis were more clonally expanded and had lower generation probabilities. Specific HLA alleles were associated with over 15,000 TCR beta sequences at a false discovery rate of 0.05 in a later analysis. Some IMGT-functional V segments, including TRBV6-2 and TRBV6-3, could not be told apart with the 87-base-pair reads, so those segments were excluded. Assigning TCR associations to individual alleles was difficult when HLA alleles, especially DR and DQ, strongly co-occurred. In this cohort, only TCR beta chains were sequenced, and detectable features were limited by the absence of alpha or paired-chain data. The presence/absence analyses assumed that sequencing depth was roughly uniform across donors, and that assumption may not be true. The earlier analysis of nearly 600 of the donors excluded fewer than 20 rarely observed V segments, including chromosome 9 orphons, because counts were too low. A later analysis found that most CMV-associated TCR beta chains appeared HLA-restricted, with HLA associations seemingly driven largely by CMV exposure. In a later genetic analysis, fewer N-insertions in productive TCRs were reported among donors in an Asian-associated ancestry cluster than the roughly 700-donor mean. Several of the top co-occurrence clusters appeared to be linked to parvovirus B19, influenza, CMV and Epstein-Barr virus, according to a later analysis. While some public TCRs were present in many individuals, most TCR sequences turned up only very rarely across donors. The only immune exposure information available for the cohort was CMV serostatus. Cytomegalovirus status was reported to be diagnosed by the classifier with high specificity and sensitivity in both the original and validation cohorts. In a later genetic analysis, a missense DCLRE1C variant was associated with V-gene and J-gene trimming of TCR beta chains, and the association was replicated in an independent cohort. Correlated functional status among segregating V segments might reflect linkage disequilibrium, but an unknown experimental factor could not be ruled out. The study listed 164 TCR beta chains as associated with cytomegalovirus. A further reported finding was that TCR beta sequences accurately predicted the HLA-A and HLA-B alleles for most subjects in the first cohort. Because some donors lacked HLA typing at each locus, the association tests relied only on the typed subset. Three of the identified cytomegalovirus-associated TCR beta chains were confirmed in vitro to be specific for cytomegalovirus antigens.

In total, 600 or so healthy bone marrow donors made up the cohort. At the time of sampling, every cohort member was nominally healthy, though immune exposures that went unrecorded were likely present. The donor tested CMV seronegative, placing the donor among the 350 or so seronegative members of the cohort. Every donor gave a peripheral blood sample, and the peripheral blood mononuclear cells from that sample were used for TCR beta sequencing. Genomic DNA was extracted from the blood cell samples with the Qiagen DNeasy Blood Extraction Kit. Library generation was performed with the immunoSEQ multiplex PCR assay. A mixture of 60 forward primers for TCR Vbeta segments and 13 reverse primers for TCR Jbeta segments was used in the multiplex PCR. The CDR3 region of rearranged TCR beta genes was amplified from genomic DNA by a multiplex PCR assay. The amplified TCR beta libraries were sequenced on the Illumina HiSeq System as 87-base-pair reads. Regarding the original processing steps: In a later analysis, tens of millions of unique TCR beta chains were counted across the 666 repertoires, and roughly 11 million of these chains were shared by at least two donors. To remove PCR and sequencing errors, raw reads were error-corrected and collapsed into unique sequences using a nearest-neighbor algorithm that merged closely related sequences. Alignment of CDR3 sequences to IMGT reference sequences was used to assign V, D and J gene segments. For a sequence to be retained, a match of at least six nucleotides was required to both a V gene segment and a J gene segment. Rearrangements were called productive when the CDR3 lacked stop codons and stayed in frame with V and J; all others were non-productive. Following IMGT convention, CDR3 was defined as the stretch from the second conserved V-encoded cysteine to the conserved J-encoded phenylalanine. The earlier analysis of about 640 of the donors excluded any sequence lacking an unambiguous match to a single V gene segment. In an earlier analysis of a few hundred of the donors, a V segment was called functional when productive rearrangements were above 56.7%, and segregating when the standard deviation between donors exceeded 5%. A statistical classification framework was developed to diagnose cytomegalovirus status using the catalog of TCR beta chain sequences. In a later analysis, V and J genes were assigned by comparing TCR nucleotide sequences against IMGT/GENE-DB human TR gene sequences. In a later analysis, CDR3 sequences and most-parsimonious VDJ recombination scenarios were assigned using the TCRdist pipeline. In a later analysis, each TCR beta chain was defined by its CDR3 amino acid sequence together with its V-gene family, and reads lacking a unique V-gene family were excluded. As a way to deal with suspected cross-contamination and a sequencing artifact, a later analysis dropped hundreds of nucleotide sequences that were highly shared and had low generation probability. For each public chain, a later analysis derived a clonal expansion index from normalized ranks of inferred template counts within each repertoire. In a later analysis, generation probabilities were computed with a VDJ recombination model fitted to out-of-frame rearrangements, and the resulting probabilities were checked against IGoR. A later analysis scored TCR-TCR, TCR-HLA and TCR-CMV co-occurrence with hypergeometric tests, applying a repertoire-size bias correction to TCR pairs. A later analysis estimated false discovery rates by permuting HLA or CMV assignments 20 times. In a later analysis, co-occurring TCRs were grouped with DBSCAN, and TCRdist sequence similarity was added when clustering was performed within HLA-allele-positive subsets. Co-occurrence clustering excluded repertoires with fewer than 30,000 or more than 120,000 public chains, plus five with anomalous nucleotide sharing. Sourced from immuneACCESS, this table was stored by TCRdb with only in-frame sequences that have V and J called. A share of the clones is absent; for the studies checked, an unresolved V gene accounts for under half, and the remainder has no known explanation. The DNA was the basis for D and trimming; V, J and clone size are from that table. This sample holds about 81,000 clones; approximately 90% were observed only once. The top ten clonotypes cover about 2.3% of the sample.

Inclusive of the bounding cysteine and phenylalanine, the CDR3 is 15 residues long. Only the CDR3 DNA stays, 45 bases, in frame from base 1. The germline V gene (reference sequence) supplies CDR1 SGHKS and CDR2 YYEKEE. V loses 4 bases at its end and J loses 6 bases; junction bases beyond the gene matches: 12. The TCR comes from a man aged 18 to 29 in good health and CMV-seronegative. The specimen sequenced was PBMCs. The V and J genes are TRBV5-5 and TRBJ1-2; the junction holds 7 bases that match TRBD1. DNA sequence: TGTGCCAGCAGCCTCCTCCCCACAGGGGTTAATGGCTACACCTTC. The resulting protein is CASSLLPTGVNGYTF. Where the CDR3 stops, the reference TRBV5-5 and TRBJ1-2 genes take over; the full variable domain is DAGVTQSPTHLIKTRGQQVTLRCSPISGHKSVSWYQQVLGQGPQFIFQYYEKEERGRGNFPDRFSARQFPNYSSELNVNALLLGDSALYLCASSLLPTGVNGYTFGSGTRLTVV.